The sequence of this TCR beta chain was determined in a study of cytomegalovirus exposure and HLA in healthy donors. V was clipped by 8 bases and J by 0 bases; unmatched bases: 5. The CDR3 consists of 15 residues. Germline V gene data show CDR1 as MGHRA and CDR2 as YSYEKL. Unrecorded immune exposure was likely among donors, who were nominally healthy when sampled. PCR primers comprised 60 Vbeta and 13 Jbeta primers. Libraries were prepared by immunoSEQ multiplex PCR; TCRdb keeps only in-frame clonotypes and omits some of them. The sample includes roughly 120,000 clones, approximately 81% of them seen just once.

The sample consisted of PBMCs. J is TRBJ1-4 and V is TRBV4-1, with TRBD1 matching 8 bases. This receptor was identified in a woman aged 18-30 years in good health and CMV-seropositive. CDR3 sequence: CASQQGDATNEKLFF. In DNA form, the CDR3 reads TGCGCCAGCCAACAGGGGGATGCAACTAATGAAAAACTGTTTTTT.